The rows below give T cell receptor beta chains drawn from one sample of a study of T cell responses to AZD1222 COVID-19 vaccine. Here immunoSEQ multiplex PCR was the method, and the copy in TCRdb shows in-frame clones only, minus some. This sample has roughly 100,000 clones, with 82% found just once. The material sequenced was peripheral blood, taken on day 0 of AZD1222 vaccination. The receptor source for this set is an adult in good health. CDR3s include the opening cysteine and the closing phenylalanine or tryptophan. Clone sizes are given selectively: once, few, many, or a class where the clone is expanded.

TRBV2	once	CASGREQKLFF
TRBV18	.	CASSPQTRREEDGYTF
TRBV18	.	CASSATPPTAHSPLHF
TRBV6-2/TRBV6-3	medium-sized	CASSYRDTDTQYF
TRBV7-3	.	CPSSHGGGPSYEQYF
TRBV7-9	.	CASSLVGGSADTQYF
TRBV4-3	.	CASSQDGPPTLESPLHF
TRBV30	.	CAWSWGQIWRGYTF
TRBV3-1/TRBV3-2	.	CASSQRSWGAIQETQYF
TRBV7-9	.	CAKDRAGYTF
TRBV9	.	CASSSYRGRSFF
TRBV3-1/TRBV3-2	.	CASSQGAQGRNSPLHF
TRBV11-2	once	CASSFYQYNSPLHF
TRBV5-6	.	CASSPPYAREGYTF
TRBV2	few	CASRENREANYGYTF
TRBV7-9	many	CASSWGAEAFF
TRBV5-1	.	CASRRDGQINTGELFF
TRBV2	.	CASRRTGVLREEKLFF
TRBV2	few	CASSEGTGNSPLHF
TRBV2	few	CASTDTAGNTEAFF
TRBV30	once	CAWSPGGRTDTQYF
TRBV4-1	.	CASSQVAGGINEKLFF
TRBV2	.	CASSIRGRGSKDTQYF